A selection of T cell receptor beta chains follows, all from one sample in a study of CD8+CD57+ T cells in acquired aplastic anemia. MiXCR was run by TCRdb on the reads, yielding one entry per CDR3 protein. The repertoire has about half a million distinct CDR3 sequences, roughly 34% of them found once; the top ten carry under 0.95%. The source material was sorted CD4+, CD8+, or CD8+CD57+ T cells (not recorded which) from PBMCs. All receptors derive from a human donor with aplastic anemia. Both conserved end residues are part of each CDR3. Each record gives: CDR3 length, J gene, clone size, D gene, V gene, CDR3 DNA, CDR3 protein. A D gene is named only where the DNA matches it firmly. Rows give clone size only sometimes, using once, few, many, or a class for an expanded clone.

cdr3_length: 13
j_call: TRBJ1-1
clone_size: many
d_call: .
v_call: TRBV10-3
cdr3_nt: TGTGCCATCAGTGAGTCGGCGAACACTGAAGCTTTCTTT
cdr3_aa: CAISESANTEAFF

cdr3_length: 11
j_call: TRBJ2-3
clone_size: .
d_call: .
v_call: TRBV20-1
cdr3_nt: TGCAGTGCTGAGGTCACAGATACGCAGTATTTT
cdr3_aa: CSAEVTDTQYF

cdr3_length: 14
j_call: TRBJ2-7
clone_size: few
d_call: TRBD1
v_call: TRBV10-3
cdr3_nt: TGTGCCATCAGCACAGGGGACAGGAGGTACGAGCAGTACTTC
cdr3_aa: CAISTGDRRYEQYF

cdr3_length: 15
j_call: TRBJ1-1
clone_size: .
d_call: TRBD1
v_call: TRBV20-1
cdr3_nt: TGCAGTGCTCGGATCACCGGGACAGAAAACACTGAAGCTTTCTTT
cdr3_aa: CSARITGTENTEAFF

cdr3_length: 17
j_call: TRBJ2-1
clone_size: once
d_call: TRBD1
v_call: TRBV11-2
cdr3_nt: TGTGCCAGCAGCCCTAGACAGGGGCCAGAGGGATACAATGAGCAGTTCTTC
cdr3_aa: CASSPRQGPEGYNEQFF

cdr3_length: 13
j_call: TRBJ1-4
clone_size: .
d_call: TRBD1
v_call: TRBV2
cdr3_nt: TGTGCCAGCACTGAGGGGGCGGTAGGAAAACTGTTTTTT
cdr3_aa: CASTEGAVGKLFF

cdr3_length: 13
j_call: TRBJ2-1
clone_size: .
d_call: TRBD1
v_call: TRBV9
cdr3_nt: TGTGCCAGCAGCGGAGGACAGGGTTATGAGCAGTTCTTC
cdr3_aa: CASSGGQGYEQFF

cdr3_length: 14
j_call: TRBJ2-3
clone_size: many
d_call: .
v_call: TRBV20-1
cdr3_nt: TGCAGTGCTAGGCGGGACGGGAGCACAGATACGCAGTATTTT
cdr3_aa: CSARRDGSTDTQYF

cdr3_length: 15
j_call: TRBJ2-3
clone_size: many
d_call: TRBD1
v_call: TRBV24-1
cdr3_nt: TGTGCCACCAGTCCTAGACAGGGGTTCACAGATACGCAGTATTTT
cdr3_aa: CATSPRQGFTDTQYF

cdr3_length: 15
j_call: TRBJ2-7
clone_size: many
d_call: .
v_call: TRBV10-3
cdr3_nt: TGTGCCATCAGTGATCCCCAGGTCCTGCGCTACGAGCAGTACTTC
cdr3_aa: CAISDPQVLRYEQYF

cdr3_length: 18
j_call: TRBJ2-1
clone_size: .
d_call: TRBD2
v_call: TRBV5-4
cdr3_nt: TGTGCCAGCAGCTTGAATCCTAGCGGGAGAGTAACCTACAATGAGCAGTTCTTC
cdr3_aa: CASSLNPSGRVTYNEQFF

cdr3_length: 16
j_call: TRBJ1-2
clone_size: .
d_call: .
v_call: TRBV6-2/TRBV6-3
cdr3_nt: TGTGCCAGCAGTTACTCGTTGATCCAGACCGACTATGGCTACACCTTC
cdr3_aa: CASSYSLIQTDYGYTF

cdr3_length: 15
j_call: TRBJ1-2
clone_size: many
d_call: TRBD1
v_call: TRBV10-3
cdr3_nt: TGTGCCATCAGTGAGAGAGGGGGCGATGGGTATGGCTACACCTTC
cdr3_aa: CAISERGGDGYGYTF

cdr3_length: 16
j_call: TRBJ1-2
clone_size: many
d_call: TRBD1
v_call: TRBV5-1
cdr3_nt: TGCGCCAGCAGCCTGCAAACGGGACAGGGAAACTATGGCTACACCTTC
cdr3_aa: CASSLQTGQGNYGYTF

cdr3_length: 12
j_call: TRBJ2-7
clone_size: .
d_call: .
v_call: TRBV19
cdr3_nt: TGTGCCAGTAGCTCGAGCTCCTACGTGCAGTACTTC
cdr3_aa: CASSSSSYVQYF

cdr3_length: 17
j_call: TRBJ1-2
clone_size: few
d_call: TRBD1
v_call: TRBV12-3/TRBV12-4
cdr3_nt: TGTGCCAGCAGTTTTGGGGACGGGAGACAGGGAACGAATGGCTACACCTTC
cdr3_aa: CASSFGDGRQGTNGYTF

cdr3_length: 15
j_call: TRBJ1-5
clone_size: .
d_call: TRBD1
v_call: TRBV20-1
cdr3_nt: TGCAGTGCTAGAGTAGACAGGGGACAGGGTCAGCCCCAGCATTTT
cdr3_aa: CSARVDRGQGQPQHF

cdr3_length: 14
j_call: TRBJ2-7
clone_size: few
d_call: .
v_call: TRBV7-9
cdr3_nt: TGTGCCAGCAGCTTAGACCTAGTCCCCTACGAGCAGTACTTC
cdr3_aa: CASSLDLVPYEQYF

cdr3_length: 15
j_call: TRBJ2-5
clone_size: many
d_call: TRBD1
v_call: TRBV20-1
cdr3_nt: TGCAGTGCTAGGAAAAGGGGACAGGGCGGTGAGACCCAGTACTTC
cdr3_aa: CSARKRGQGGETQYF

cdr3_length: 15
j_call: TRBJ1-3
clone_size: few
d_call: .
v_call: TRBV20-1
cdr3_nt: TGCAGTGCTAGAGATTATAGGCGTTCTGGAAACACCATATATTTT
cdr3_aa: CSARDYRRSGNTIYF

cdr3_length: 13
j_call: TRBJ1-2
clone_size: .
d_call: .
v_call: TRBV2
cdr3_nt: TGTGCCAGCAGTGCGACAGGAACGGGCGGCTACACCTTC
cdr3_aa: CASSATGTGGYTF

cdr3_length: 11
j_call: TRBJ2-7
clone_size: many
d_call: .
v_call: TRBV10-3
cdr3_nt: TGTGCCATCGGGGGCTCCTACGAGCAGTACTTC
cdr3_aa: CAIGGSYEQYF

cdr3_length: 16
j_call: TRBJ1-6
clone_size: few
d_call: TRBD1
v_call: TRBV6-1
cdr3_nt: TGTGCCAGCAGGGAAGCTACAGGGGGCGCCGCTTCACCCCTCCACTTT
cdr3_aa: CASREATGGAASPLHF

cdr3_length: 14
j_call: TRBJ2-1
clone_size: many
d_call: .
v_call: TRBV2
cdr3_nt: TGTGCCAGCAGTGAAGGGGGGTCCTACAATGAGCAGTTCTTC
cdr3_aa: CASSEGGSYNEQFF

cdr3_length: 15
j_call: TRBJ2-7
clone_size: .
d_call: .
v_call: TRBV6-5
cdr3_nt: TGTGCCAGCAGTTACTCGATTGCAGCCCCCTACGAGCAGTACTTC
cdr3_aa: CASSYSIAAPYEQYF

cdr3_length: 13
j_call: TRBJ1-2
clone_size: few
d_call: .
v_call: TRBV7-2
cdr3_nt: TGTGCCAGCAGCTTATCCCAGTCGGTGGAGCGGACCTTC
cdr3_aa: CASSLSQSVERTF

cdr3_length: 17
j_call: TRBJ1-6
clone_size: .
d_call: .
v_call: TRBV25-1
cdr3_nt: TGTGCCAGCAGTGAATGCCTCAGGGACATGTTAAATTCACCCCTCCACTTT
cdr3_aa: CASSECLRDMLNSPLHF

cdr3_length: 14
j_call: TRBJ2-3
clone_size: many
d_call: .
v_call: TRBV7-3
cdr3_nt: TGTGCCAGCAAGGACTCGTCTAGCACAGATACGCAGTATTTT
cdr3_aa: CASKDSSSTDTQYF

cdr3_length: 13
j_call: TRBJ2-3
clone_size: many
d_call: TRBD1
v_call: TRBV29-1
cdr3_nt: TGCAGCGCGGGACAGGGGCGAACAGATACGCAGTATTTT
cdr3_aa: CSAGQGRTDTQYF

cdr3_length: 15
j_call: TRBJ2-7
clone_size: .
d_call: TRBD1
v_call: TRBV19
cdr3_nt: TGTGCCAGTAGCCAGTCCGGGACAGTCTCCTACGAGCAGTACTTC
cdr3_aa: CASSQSGTVSYEQYF

cdr3_length: 14
j_call: TRBJ1-3
clone_size: many
d_call: .
v_call: TRBV12-3/TRBV12-4
cdr3_nt: TGTGCCAGCAGTTCCCAGGGAGCTGGAAACACCATATATTTT
cdr3_aa: CASSSQGAGNTIYF

cdr3_length: 13
j_call: TRBJ1-4
clone_size: .
d_call: TRBD1
v_call: TRBV12-3/TRBV12-4
cdr3_nt: TGTGCCAGCAGTCGACAGACAGGGGAAAAACTGTTTTTT
cdr3_aa: CASSRQTGEKLFF

cdr3_length: 12
j_call: TRBJ1-5
clone_size: .
d_call: .
v_call: TRBV24-1
cdr3_nt: TGTGCCACCAGTGATGGAAGTCAGCCCCAGCATTTT
cdr3_aa: CATSDGSQPQHF

cdr3_length: 14
j_call: TRBJ2-5
clone_size: many
d_call: .
v_call: TRBV2
cdr3_nt: TGTGCCAGCAGTGAAGTGGGGTTCGGAGAGACCCAGTACTTC
cdr3_aa: CASSEVGFGETQYF

cdr3_length: 15
j_call: TRBJ2-7
clone_size: .
d_call: TRBD1
v_call: TRBV10-1
cdr3_nt: TGCGCCAGCAGTGGCACAGGGGGCGCAACCTACGAGCAGTACTTC
cdr3_aa: CASSGTGGATYEQYF

cdr3_length: 17
j_call: TRBJ1-6
clone_size: .
d_call: .
v_call: TRBV25-1
cdr3_nt: TGTGCCAGCAGTGAATGGGGCCTCCCGGCGGGTAATTCACCCCTCCACTTT
cdr3_aa: CASSEWGLPAGNSPLHF

cdr3_length: 15
j_call: TRBJ2-3
clone_size: few
d_call: .
v_call: TRBV5-1
cdr3_nt: TGCGCCAGCAGAAGGGAACCAACAAGCACAGATACGCAGTATTTT
cdr3_aa: CASRREPTSTDTQYF